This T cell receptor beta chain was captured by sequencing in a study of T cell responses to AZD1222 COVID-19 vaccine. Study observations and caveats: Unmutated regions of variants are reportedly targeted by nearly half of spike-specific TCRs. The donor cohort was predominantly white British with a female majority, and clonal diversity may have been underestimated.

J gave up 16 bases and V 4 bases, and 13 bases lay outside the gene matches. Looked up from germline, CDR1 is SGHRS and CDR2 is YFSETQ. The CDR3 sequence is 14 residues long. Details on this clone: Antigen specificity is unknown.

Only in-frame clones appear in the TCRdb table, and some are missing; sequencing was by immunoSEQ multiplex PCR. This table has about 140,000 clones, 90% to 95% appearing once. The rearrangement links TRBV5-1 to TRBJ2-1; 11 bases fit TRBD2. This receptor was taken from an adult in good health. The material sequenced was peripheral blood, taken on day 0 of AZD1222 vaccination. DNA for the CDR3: TGCGCCAGCAGCCCCGGGACTAGCGGTTACCGGGGATTCTTC. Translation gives CASSPGTSGYRGFF.